This T cell receptor beta chain was profiled in a study of blood T cell repertoires in COVID-19. As for the study in general: Specimens from acute and convalescent COVID-19 originated in the United States, Italy and Spain. The analysed material was cDNA or gDNA that came from T cells, B-cell-depleted T cells, or PBMCs.

Profiled with immunoSEQ multiplex PCR; TCRdb holds only in-frame clones, not every one. The table includes approximately 250,000 clones, less than 90% detected once. In its sample, this clone was seen once. The specimen sequenced was peripheral blood. The sequence derives from a man between 60 and 75 years old who had recovered from COVID-19.

CDR3 sequence reads: CASSPWTGGFNNEQFF. The CDR3 region has the DNA TGTGCCAGCAGTCCGTGGACAGGGGGCTTCAACAATGAGCAGTTCTTC. This chain links TRBV27 with TRBJ2-1, with 11 nucleotides matching TRBD1. Germline-derived CDR1 and CDR2 are MNHEY and SMNVEV (reference sequence). V trimming: 5 bases; J trimming: 5 bases; junction bases outside the gene matches: 8. The CDR3 contains 16 residues.